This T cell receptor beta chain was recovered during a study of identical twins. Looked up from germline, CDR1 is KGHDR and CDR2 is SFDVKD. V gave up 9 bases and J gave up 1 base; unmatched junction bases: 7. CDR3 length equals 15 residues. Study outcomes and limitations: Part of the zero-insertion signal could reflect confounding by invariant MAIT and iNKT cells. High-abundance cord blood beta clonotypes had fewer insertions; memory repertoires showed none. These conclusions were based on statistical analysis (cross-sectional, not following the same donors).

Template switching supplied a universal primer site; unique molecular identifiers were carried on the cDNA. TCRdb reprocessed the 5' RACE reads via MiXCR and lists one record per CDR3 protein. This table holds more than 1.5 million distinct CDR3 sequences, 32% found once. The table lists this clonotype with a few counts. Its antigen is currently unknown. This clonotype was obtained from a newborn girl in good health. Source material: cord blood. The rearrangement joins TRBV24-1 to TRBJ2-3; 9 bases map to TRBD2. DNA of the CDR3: TGTGCCACCGCTGAAGCGGGGGGCCGCACAGATACGCAGTATTTT. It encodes CATAEAGGRTDTQYF.